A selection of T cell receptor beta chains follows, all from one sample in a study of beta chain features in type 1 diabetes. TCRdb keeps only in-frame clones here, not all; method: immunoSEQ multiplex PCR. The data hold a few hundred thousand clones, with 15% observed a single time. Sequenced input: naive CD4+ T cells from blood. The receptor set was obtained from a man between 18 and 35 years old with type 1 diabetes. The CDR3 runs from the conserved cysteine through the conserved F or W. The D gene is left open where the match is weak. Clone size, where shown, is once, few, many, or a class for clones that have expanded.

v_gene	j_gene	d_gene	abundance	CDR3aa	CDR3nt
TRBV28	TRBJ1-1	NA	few	CASSSPGHRNTEAFF	TGTGCCAGCAGTTCCCCGGGACACAGGAACACTGAAGCTTTCTTT
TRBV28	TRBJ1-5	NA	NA	CASSLRNQPQHF	TGTGCCAGCAGTTTACGGAATCAGCCCCAGCATTTT
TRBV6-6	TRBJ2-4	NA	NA	CASSQSIRSRKNIQYF	TGTGCCAGCAGTCAGTCGATCCGGAGTCGGAAAAACATTCAGTACTTC
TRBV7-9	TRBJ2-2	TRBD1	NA	CASSLVEGAHTGELFF	TGTGCCAGCAGCTTAGTAGAGGGGGCGCACACCGGGGAGCTGTTTTTT
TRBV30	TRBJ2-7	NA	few	CALTSSDRRSPPTTGREQYF	TGTGCCTTGACCTCCTCTGATCGGAGATCGCCCCCCACCACCGGTCGAGAGCAGTACTTC
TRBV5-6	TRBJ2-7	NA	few	CASSLAGVRSEQYF	TGTGCCAGCAGCTTGGCAGGTGTACGAAGCGAGCAGTACTTC
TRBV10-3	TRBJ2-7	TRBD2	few	CAIGGTRGGEQYF	TGTGCCATCGGAGGGACACGCGGGGGGGAGCAGTACTTC
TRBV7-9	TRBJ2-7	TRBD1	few	CASSSTGGGNQFHEQYF	TGTGCCAGCAGCTCAACAGGGGGCGGCAATCAGTTCCACGAGCAGTACTTC
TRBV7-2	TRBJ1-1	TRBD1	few	CASRSGTVNTEAFF	TGTGCCAGCAGGTCCGGGACAGTGAACACTGAAGCTTTCTTT
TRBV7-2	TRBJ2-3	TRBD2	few	CASSLVAQRGGRTDTQYF	TGTGCCAGCAGCTTAGTTGCCCAGCGGGGGGGCCGAACAGATACGCAGTATTTT
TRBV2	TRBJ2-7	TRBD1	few	CASMQGAGGEQYF	TGTGCCAGCATGCAGGGGGCCGGGGGCGAGCAGTACTTC
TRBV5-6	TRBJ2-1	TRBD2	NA	CASSLRLAGGSYNEQFF	TGTGCCAGCAGCTTGAGACTAGCGGGAGGCTCCTACAATGAGCAGTTCTTC
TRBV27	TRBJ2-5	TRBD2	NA	CASSLLAGATKHF	TGTGCCAGCAGTTTACTAGCGGGGGCCACCAAGCACTTC
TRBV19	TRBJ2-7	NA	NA	CASTYEQYF	TGTGCCAGCACCTACGAGCAGTACTTC
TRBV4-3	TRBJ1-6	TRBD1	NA	CASSQRATGWENSPLHF	TGCGCCAGCAGCCAAAGGGCGACAGGGTGGGAGAATTCACCCCTCCACTTT
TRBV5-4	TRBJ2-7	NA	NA	CASSLPGSSSSYEQYF	TGTGCCAGCAGCTTGCCGGGGTCCAGTAGCTCCTACGAGCAGTACTTC
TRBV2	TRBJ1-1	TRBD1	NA	CASSETGSTEAFF	TGTGCCAGCAGTGAGACAGGGAGTACTGAAGCTTTCTTT
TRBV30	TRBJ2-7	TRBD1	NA	CAWTKQGWSYEQYF	TGTGCCTGGACCAAACAGGGGTGGTCCTACGAGCAGTACTTC
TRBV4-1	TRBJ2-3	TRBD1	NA	CASSLDGQGTDTQYF	TGCGCCAGCAGCCTCGACGGACAGGGGACAGATACGCAGTATTTT
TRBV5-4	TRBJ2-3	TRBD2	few	CASIPSGGATDTQYF	TGTGCCAGCATCCCTAGCGGGGGGGCCACAGATACGCAGTATTTT
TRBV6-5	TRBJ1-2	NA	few	CASTTSEFYYGYTF	TGTGCCAGCACCACTTCGGAGTTTTACTATGGCTACACCTTC
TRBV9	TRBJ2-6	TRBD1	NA	CASSVSTGSSSGANVLTF	TGTGCCAGCAGCGTATCGACAGGGAGTTCCTCTGGGGCCAACGTCCTGACTTTC
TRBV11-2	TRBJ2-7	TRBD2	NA	CASGQRESVRGEQYF	TGTGCCAGCGGCCAGCGGGAGTCAGTTCGGGGCGAGCAGTACTTC
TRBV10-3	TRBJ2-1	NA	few	CAISPTPGRYNEQFF	TGTGCCATCAGTCCGACCCCAGGTCGCTACAATGAGCAGTTCTTC